This note documents a single T cell receptor (beta chain) sequence. The antigen this receptor binds is unknown. The input lacks base qualities; no much larger clone sits a single base away. The method behind the library was PCR. TCRdb lists the instrument as Illumina HiSeq 2500. Molecular barcoding was employed in the preparation of TCR libraries, with unique molecular identifiers being used to normalize TCRbeta repertoire quantification. The public reads were reprocessed in TCRdb via fastp at Q25 and MiXCR, keeping in-frame beta chains. Every entry covers one CDR3 protein and lists the most common genes and DNA from its rows. The sample includes approximately 490,000 distinct CDR3 sequences, with 12% observed a single time. The ten largest make up about 5% of the sample. This sample stems from a study of T-cell reconstitution after alpha-beta-depleted transplantation in children (dated by TCRdb to the mid-2010s). About the study as a whole: Using TCR repertoire profiling, the study quantitatively followed how T-cell immune reconstitution unfolded in children after TCRalphabeta/CD19-depleted allogeneic hematopoietic cell transplantation.

The material sequenced was PBMCs from the stem cell graft donor, taken from the stem cell graft. The source is a human donor who donated a stem cell graft to a child with combined immunodeficiency.

The nucleotide sequence reads TGTGCCAGCAGTCATAGGACTAGCGGGGAGACCCAGTACTTC. Its protein product is CASSHRTSGETQYF. The V and J segments used are TRBV2 and TRBJ2-5; a stretch of 11 junction bases matches TRBD2. V has 5 bases trimmed and J has 5 bases trimmed; junction bases matching no gene number 4. From cysteine to phenylalanine, the CDR3 is 14 amino acids long. Only CDR3 DNA remains: 42 bases, in frame from the first base. The germline V gene encodes CDR1 SNHLY and CDR2 FYNNEI.